The T cell receptor (beta chain) described here comes from a study of T cells after posttransplantation cyclophosphamide (dated by TCRdb to 2015 to 2016). About the full investigation: Using TRB sequencing, the study followed how the T cell repertoire rebuilt after myeloablative bone marrow transplantation with posttransplantation cyclophosphamide given as GVHD prophylaxis. Antigen receptor sequencing was done on samples from some 35 PTCy-treated patients and from about 17 related bone marrow donors of those patients. Blood from every one of the 34 PTCy patients who had 1-year posttransplant specimens underwent TRB sequencing. TRB sequencing was also done on up to roughly 3 additional blood samples from 2 to 5.2 years after transplant in 3 patients, and on pretransplant blood from several patients. Because TRA and TRB clonality correlated tightly in under ten samples, the subsequent TCR analyses were limited to TRB only. Public TRB sequences were compared against a database of over 3,000 sequences linked to responses to pathogens, tumor antigens, self-antigens and alloantigens. The investigation overall reported the following: The TRB repertoires of T cells infiltrating skin or GI tract showed only limited overlap with the TRB repertoires of T cells in blood. Across more than 35 patients, recipient CMV seropositivity and CMV reactivation were highly associated with TRB clonality; PTCy diversity was similar to CNI/methotrexate controls. Donor-recipient similarity was low at 1-2 months but increased during the first year, and donor CD8+ memory clones often dominated later blood repertoires.

TRB sequencing was run on genomic DNA with either the immunoSEQ assay at survey resolution or the hsTCRB kit. The study's own analysis went as follows. The immunoSEQ software handled the initial read processing, while the LymphoSeq R package was used for the repertoire analyses. Clonality was computed as 1 minus normalized Shannon entropy, and a Gini coefficient was also calculated for each TRB dataset. To infer phenotypes in unsorted samples, TRB sequences from sorted subsets of the recipient or donor were mapped onto the unsorted samples of the same recipient. Here the immuneACCESS table is served through TCRdb, limited to in-frame sequences with V and J called. Missing clones are a known gap in these copies; in checked studies unresolved V genes cover under half, and the rest lacks a known reason. For V, J and clone size, that table is used; D and trimming come from the DNA. For this sample, 23,000 or so clones are listed, none of them singletons. The top ten constitute roughly 6.6% of the sample.

Trimming takes 7 bases off V and 6 bases off J; junction bases not matched to a gene: 14. The CDR3 goes from the cysteine to the phenylalanine over 15 residues. Just the 45-base CDR3 DNA is kept, in frame starting at base 1. Reading the germline V gene (reference sequence) gives CDR1 LNHDA and CDR2 SQIVND. Peripheral blood samples were provided by related bone marrow donors on the day of marrow donation. Peripheral blood and bone marrow mononuclear cells were isolated by Ficoll-Hypaque density centrifugation and cryopreserved. At least ten counts were recorded for this clone. What antigen it recognizes has not been identified. No base quality values were provided; no much bigger clone lies one nucleotide off.

This sequence was found in a woman aged 55 to 70 in good health, CMV-negative, and a related stem cell transplant donor. Sequenced sample: PBMCs. The chain joins TRBV19 to TRBJ2-7, with TRBD2 identical over 8 junction bases. The DNA reads as follows: TGTGCCAGTACCAACTCCGGGACTAGGGGACGCGAGCAGTACTTC. It translates to CASTNSGTRGREQYF. Extended through the reference TRBV19 and TRBJ2-7 proteins, this CDR3 yields the full variable domain: DGGITQSPKYLFRKEGQNVTLSCEQNLNHDAMYWYRQDPGQGLRLIYYSQIVNDFQKGDIAEGYSVSREKKESFPLTVTSAQKNPTAFYLCASTNSGTRGREQYFGPGTRLTVT.